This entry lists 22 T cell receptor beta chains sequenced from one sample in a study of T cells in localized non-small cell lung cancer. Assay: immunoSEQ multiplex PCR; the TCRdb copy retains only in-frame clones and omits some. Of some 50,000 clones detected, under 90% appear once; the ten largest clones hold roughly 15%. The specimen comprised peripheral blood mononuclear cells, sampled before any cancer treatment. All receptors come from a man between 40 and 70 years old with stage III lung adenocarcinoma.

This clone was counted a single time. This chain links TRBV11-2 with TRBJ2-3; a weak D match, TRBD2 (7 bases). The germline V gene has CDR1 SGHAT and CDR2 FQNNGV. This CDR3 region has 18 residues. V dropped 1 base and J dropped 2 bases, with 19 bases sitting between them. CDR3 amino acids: CASSLGRGQGTPTDTQYF. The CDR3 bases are TGTGCCAGCAGCTTAGGGCGGGGGCAGGGAACCCCCACAGATACGCAGTATTTT.

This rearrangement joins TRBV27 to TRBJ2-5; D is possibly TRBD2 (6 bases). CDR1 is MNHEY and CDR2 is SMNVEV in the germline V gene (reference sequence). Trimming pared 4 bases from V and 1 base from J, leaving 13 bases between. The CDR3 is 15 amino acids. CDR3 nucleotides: TGTGCCAGCAGTTCTCTGGCGACTAGCCAAGAGACCCAGTACTTC. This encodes CASSSLATSQETQYF.

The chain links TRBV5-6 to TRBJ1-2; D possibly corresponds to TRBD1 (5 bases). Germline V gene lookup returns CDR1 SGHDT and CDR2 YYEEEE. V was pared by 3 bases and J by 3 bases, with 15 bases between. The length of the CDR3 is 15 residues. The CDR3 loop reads CASSWGLLTHYGYTF. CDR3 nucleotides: TGTGCCAGCAGCTGGGGACTCCTCACCCACTATGGCTACACCTTC.

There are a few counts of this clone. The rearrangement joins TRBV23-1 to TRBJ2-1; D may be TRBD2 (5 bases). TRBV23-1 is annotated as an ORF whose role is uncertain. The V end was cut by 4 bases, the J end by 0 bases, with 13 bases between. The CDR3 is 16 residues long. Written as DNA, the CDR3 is TGCGCCAGCAGTCCCCGACTAAACTCCTCCTACAATGAGCAGTTCTTC. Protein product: CASSPRLNSSYNEQFF.

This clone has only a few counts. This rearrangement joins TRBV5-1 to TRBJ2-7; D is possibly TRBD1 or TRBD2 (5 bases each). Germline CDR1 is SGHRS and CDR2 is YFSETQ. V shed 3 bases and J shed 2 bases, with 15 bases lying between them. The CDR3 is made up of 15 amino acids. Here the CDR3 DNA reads TGCGCCAGCAGCTCGGAACCGGGACCCACCTACGAGCAGTACTTC. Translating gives CASSSEPGPTYEQYF.

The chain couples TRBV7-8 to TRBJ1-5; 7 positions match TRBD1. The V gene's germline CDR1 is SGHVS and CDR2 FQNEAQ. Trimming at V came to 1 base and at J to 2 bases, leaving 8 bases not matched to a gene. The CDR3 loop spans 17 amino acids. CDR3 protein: CASSLVGNRGRNQPQHF. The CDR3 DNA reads TGTGCCAGCAGCTTAGTCGGGAACAGGGGACGCAATCAGCCCCAGCATTTT.

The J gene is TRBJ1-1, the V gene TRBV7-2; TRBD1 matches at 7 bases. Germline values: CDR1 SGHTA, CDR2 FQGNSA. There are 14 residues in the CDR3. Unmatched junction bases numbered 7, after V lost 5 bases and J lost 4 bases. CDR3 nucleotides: TGTGCCAGCAGCCCTAACAGGGGCGTCACTGAAGCTTTCTTT. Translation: CASSPNRGVTEAFF.

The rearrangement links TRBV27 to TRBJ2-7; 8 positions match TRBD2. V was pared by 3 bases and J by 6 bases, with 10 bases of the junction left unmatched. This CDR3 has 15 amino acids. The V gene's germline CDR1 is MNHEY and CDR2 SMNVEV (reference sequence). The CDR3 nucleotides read TGTGCCAGCAGTTTGGTCTCCCCCGGGAGGGGCGAGCAGTACTTC. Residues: CASSLVSPGRGEQYF.

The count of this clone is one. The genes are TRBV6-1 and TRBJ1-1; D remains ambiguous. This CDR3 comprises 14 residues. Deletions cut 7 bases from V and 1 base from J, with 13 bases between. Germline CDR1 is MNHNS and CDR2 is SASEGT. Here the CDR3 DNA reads TGTGCCAGCACCCGGAGCGATGGGAACACTGAAGCTTTCTTT. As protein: CASTRSDGNTEAFF.

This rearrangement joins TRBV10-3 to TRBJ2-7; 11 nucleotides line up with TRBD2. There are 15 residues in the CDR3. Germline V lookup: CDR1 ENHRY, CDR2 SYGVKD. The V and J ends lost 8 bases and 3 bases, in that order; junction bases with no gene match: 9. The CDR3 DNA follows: TGTGCCATCGGGGACCACGGGACTAGCGGCTACGAGCAGTACTTC. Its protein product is CAIGDHGTSGYEQYF.

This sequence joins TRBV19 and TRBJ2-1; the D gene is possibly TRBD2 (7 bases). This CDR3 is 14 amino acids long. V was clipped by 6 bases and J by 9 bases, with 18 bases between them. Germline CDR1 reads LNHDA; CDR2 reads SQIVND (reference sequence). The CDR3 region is CASSLGGGAGEQFF. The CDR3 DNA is TGTGCCAGTAGCTTAGGAGGGGGGGCTGGTGAGCAGTTCTTC.

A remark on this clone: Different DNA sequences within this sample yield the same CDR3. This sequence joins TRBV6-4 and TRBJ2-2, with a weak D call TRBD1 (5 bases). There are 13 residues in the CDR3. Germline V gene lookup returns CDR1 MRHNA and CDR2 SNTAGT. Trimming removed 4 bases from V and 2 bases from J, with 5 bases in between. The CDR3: CASSGTNTGELFF. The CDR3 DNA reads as TGTGCCAGCAGTGGGACAAACACCGGGGAGCTGTTTTTT.

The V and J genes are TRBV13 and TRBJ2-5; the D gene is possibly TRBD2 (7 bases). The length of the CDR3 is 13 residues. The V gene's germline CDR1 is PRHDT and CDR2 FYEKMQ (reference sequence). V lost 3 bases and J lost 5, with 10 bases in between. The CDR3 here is CASSLRGRETQYF. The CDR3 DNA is TGTGCCAGCAGCTTGCGGGGGCGGGAGACCCAGTACTTC.

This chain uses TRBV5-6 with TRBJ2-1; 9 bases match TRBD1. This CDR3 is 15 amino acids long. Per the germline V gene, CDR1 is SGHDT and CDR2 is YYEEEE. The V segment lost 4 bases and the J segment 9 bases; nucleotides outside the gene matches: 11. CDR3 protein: CASSLGTGRPSEQFF. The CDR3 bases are TGTGCCAGCAGCCTCGGGACAGGGCGACCGTCTGAGCAGTTCTTC.

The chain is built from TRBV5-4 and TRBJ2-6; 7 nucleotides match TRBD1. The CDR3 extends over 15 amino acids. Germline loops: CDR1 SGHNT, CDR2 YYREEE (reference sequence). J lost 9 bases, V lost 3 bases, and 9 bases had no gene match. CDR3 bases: TGTGCCAGCAGCTCCTTGACAGGGTATCTCAACGTCCTGACTTTC. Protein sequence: CASSSLTGYLNVLTF.

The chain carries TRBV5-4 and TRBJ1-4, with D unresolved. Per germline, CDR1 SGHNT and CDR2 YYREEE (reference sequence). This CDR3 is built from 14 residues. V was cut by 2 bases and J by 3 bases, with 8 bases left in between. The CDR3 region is CASSLGRSNEKLFF. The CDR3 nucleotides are TGTGCCAGCAGCTTAGGGAGGTCTAATGAAAAACTGTTTTTT.

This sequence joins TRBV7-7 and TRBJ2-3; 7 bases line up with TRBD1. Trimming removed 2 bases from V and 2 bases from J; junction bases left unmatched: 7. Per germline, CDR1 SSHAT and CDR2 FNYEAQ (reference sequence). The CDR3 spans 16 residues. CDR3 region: CASSLTTGRNTDTQYF. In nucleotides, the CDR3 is TGTGCCAGCAGCTTAACGACAGGGCGGAACACAGATACGCAGTATTTT.

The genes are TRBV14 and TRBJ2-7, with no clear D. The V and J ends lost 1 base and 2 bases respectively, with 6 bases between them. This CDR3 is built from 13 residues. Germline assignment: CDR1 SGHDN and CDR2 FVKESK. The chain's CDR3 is CASSQAGPYEQYF. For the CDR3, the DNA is TGTGCCAGCAGCCAAGCAGGTCCCTACGAGCAGTACTTC.

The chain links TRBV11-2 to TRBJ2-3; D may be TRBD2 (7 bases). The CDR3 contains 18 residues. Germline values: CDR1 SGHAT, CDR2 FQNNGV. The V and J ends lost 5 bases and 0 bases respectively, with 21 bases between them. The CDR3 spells CASSAEGGAFSSTDTQYF. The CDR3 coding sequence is TGTGCCAGCAGCGCAGAAGGGGGGGCCTTCTCTAGCACAGATACGCAGTATTTT.

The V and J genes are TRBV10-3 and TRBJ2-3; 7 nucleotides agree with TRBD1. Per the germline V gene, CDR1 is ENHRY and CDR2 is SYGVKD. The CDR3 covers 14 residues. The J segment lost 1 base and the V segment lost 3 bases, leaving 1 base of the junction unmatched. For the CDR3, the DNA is TGTGCCATCAGTGAAGGACAGGGCACAGATACGCAGTATTTT. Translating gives CAISEGQGTDTQYF.

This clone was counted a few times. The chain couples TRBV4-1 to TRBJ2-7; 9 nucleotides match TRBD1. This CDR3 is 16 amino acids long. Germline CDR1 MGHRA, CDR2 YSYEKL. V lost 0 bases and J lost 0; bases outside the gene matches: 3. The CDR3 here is CASSQDPGQGSYEQYF. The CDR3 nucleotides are TGCGCCAGCAGCCAAGATCCGGGACAGGGCTCCTACGAGCAGTACTTC.

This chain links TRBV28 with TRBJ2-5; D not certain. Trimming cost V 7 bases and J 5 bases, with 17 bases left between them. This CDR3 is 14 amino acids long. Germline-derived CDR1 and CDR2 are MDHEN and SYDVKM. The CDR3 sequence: CASNKVAPSETQYF. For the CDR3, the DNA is TGTGCCAGCAACAAGGTGGCCCCTTCCGAGACCCAGTACTTC.